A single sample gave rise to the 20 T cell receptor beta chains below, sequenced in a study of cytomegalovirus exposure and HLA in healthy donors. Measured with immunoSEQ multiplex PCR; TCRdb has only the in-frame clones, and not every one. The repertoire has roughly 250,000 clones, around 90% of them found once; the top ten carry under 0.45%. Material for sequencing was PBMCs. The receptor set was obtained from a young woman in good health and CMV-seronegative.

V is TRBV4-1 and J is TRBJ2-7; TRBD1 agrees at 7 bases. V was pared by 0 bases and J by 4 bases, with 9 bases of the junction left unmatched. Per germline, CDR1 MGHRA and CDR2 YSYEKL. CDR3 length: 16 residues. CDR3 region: CASSQEKKGGLYEQYF. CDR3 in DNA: TGCGCCAGCAGCCAAGAAAAAAAAGGGGGCCTTTACGAGCAGTACTTC.

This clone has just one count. CDR3 sequence reads: CASSLLGGGGDNEQFF. In DNA, the CDR3 is TGTGCCAGCAGTCTCCTTGGGGGGGGTGGCGACAATGAGCAGTTCTTC. The gene calls are TRBV28 and TRBJ2-1, with 7 positions matching TRBD2. Germline lookup yields CDR1 MDHEN and CDR2 SYDVKM. CDR3 length equals 16 residues. The ends lost 5 bases at V and 5 bases at J; junction bases unmatched: 12.

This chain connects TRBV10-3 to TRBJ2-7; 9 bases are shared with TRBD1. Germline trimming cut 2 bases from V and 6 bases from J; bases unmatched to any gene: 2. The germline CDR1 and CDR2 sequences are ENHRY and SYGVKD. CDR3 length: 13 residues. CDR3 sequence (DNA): TGTGCCATCAGTGAGGTGACAGGGGGCGAGCAGTACGTC. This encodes CAISEVTGGEQYV.

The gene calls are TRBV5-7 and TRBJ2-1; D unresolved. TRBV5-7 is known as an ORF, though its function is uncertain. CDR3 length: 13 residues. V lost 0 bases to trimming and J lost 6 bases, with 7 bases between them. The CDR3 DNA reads TGTGCCAGCAGCTTGGGAGCCATCAATGAGCAGTTCTTC. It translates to CASSLGAINEQFF.

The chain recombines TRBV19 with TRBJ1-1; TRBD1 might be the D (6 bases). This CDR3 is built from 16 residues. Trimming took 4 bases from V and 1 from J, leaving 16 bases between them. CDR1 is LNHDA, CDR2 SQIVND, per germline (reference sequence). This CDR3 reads CASSSPSRGQNTEAFF. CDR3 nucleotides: TGTGCCAGTAGTAGCCCCTCCAGGGGCCAGAACACTGAAGCTTTCTTT.

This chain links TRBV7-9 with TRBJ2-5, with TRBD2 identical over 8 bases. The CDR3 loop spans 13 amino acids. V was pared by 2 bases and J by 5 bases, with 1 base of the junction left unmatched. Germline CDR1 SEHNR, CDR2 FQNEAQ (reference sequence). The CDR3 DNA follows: TGTGCCAGCAGCTTACCTAGCGGGGAGACCCAGTACTTC. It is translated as CASSLPSGETQYF.

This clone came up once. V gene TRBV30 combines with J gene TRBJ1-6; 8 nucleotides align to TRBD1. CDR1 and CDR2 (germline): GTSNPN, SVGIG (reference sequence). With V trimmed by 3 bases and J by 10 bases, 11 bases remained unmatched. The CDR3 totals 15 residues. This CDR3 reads CAWSGGQGVESPLHF. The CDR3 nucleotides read TGTGCCTGGAGCGGAGGACAGGGAGTAGAGTCACCCCTCCACTTT.

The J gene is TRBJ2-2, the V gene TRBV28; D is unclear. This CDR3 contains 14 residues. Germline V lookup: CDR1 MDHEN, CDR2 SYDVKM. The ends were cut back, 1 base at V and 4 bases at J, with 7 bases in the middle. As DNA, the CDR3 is TGTGCCAGCAGTTTATCGAGGAGCACCGGGGAGCTGTTTTTT. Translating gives CASSLSRSTGELFF.

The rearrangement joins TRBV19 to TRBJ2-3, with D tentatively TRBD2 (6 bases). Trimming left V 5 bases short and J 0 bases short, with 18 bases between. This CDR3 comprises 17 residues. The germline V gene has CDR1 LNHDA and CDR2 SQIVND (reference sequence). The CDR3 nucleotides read TGTGCCAGTAGTCTTTTCTGGGTAGCGGAAAGCACAGATACGCAGTATTTT. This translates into CASSLFWVAESTDTQYF.

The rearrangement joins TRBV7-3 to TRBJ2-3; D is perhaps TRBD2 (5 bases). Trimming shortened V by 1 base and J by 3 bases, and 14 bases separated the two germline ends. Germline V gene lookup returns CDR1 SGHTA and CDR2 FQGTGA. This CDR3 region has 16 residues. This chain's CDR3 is CASSLNGAGKTDTQYF. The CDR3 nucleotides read TGTGCCAGCAGCTTAAATGGAGCCGGGAAAACAGATACGCAGTATTTT.

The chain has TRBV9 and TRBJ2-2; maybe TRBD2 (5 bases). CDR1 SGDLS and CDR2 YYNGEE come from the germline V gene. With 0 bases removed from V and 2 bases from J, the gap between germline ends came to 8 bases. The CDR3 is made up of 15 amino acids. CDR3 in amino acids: CASSVGGGNTGELFF. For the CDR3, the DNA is TGTGCCAGCAGCGTAGGAGGAGGTAACACCGGGGAGCTGTTTTTT.

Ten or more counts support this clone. The CDR3 spells CASSEDEGQGSDTQYF. The CDR3 coding sequence is TGTGCCAGCAGTGAGGACGAGGGACAGGGGTCAGATACGCAGTATTTT. The gene calls are TRBV6-1 and TRBJ2-3; 10 positions agree with TRBD1. The CDR3 is 16 residues long. V was clipped by 3 bases and J by 4 bases; unmatched bases: 7. Germline CDR1 MNHNS, CDR2 SASEGT.

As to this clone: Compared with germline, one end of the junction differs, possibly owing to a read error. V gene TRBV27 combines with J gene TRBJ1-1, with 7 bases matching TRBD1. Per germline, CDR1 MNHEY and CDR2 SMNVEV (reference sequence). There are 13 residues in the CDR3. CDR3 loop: CASSFHGQAEAFF. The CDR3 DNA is TGTGCCAGCAGTTTTCACGGACAGGCTGAGGCTTTCTTT.

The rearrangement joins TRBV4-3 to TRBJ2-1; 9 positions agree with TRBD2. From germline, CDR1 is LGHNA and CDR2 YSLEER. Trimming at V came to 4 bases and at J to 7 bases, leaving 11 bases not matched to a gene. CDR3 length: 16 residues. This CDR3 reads CASSLYVAGGPNEQFF. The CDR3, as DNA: TGCGCCAGCAGCCTCTATGTTGCGGGGGGGCCTAATGAGCAGTTCTTC.

DNA of the CDR3: TGCGCCAGCAGCCAAGAGACAGGGGTTGGAAACACCATATATTTT. Residues: CASSQETGVGNTIYF. The chain joins TRBV4-1 to TRBJ1-3; 8 bases align to TRBD1. In germline, CDR1 is MGHRA, CDR2 YSYEKL. With V trimmed by 0 bases and J by 3 bases, 1 base remained unmatched. The CDR3 covers 15 residues.

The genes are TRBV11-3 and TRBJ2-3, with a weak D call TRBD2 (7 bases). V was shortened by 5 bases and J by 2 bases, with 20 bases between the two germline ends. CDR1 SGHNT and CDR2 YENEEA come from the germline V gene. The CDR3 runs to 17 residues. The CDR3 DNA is TGTGCCAGCAGCCCAAGGGGGGGGCATACCTCCACAGATACGCAGTATTTT. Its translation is CASSPRGGHTSTDTQYF. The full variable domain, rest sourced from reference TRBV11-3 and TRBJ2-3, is EAGVVQSPRYKIIEKKQPVAFWCNPISGHNTLYWYLQNLGQGPELLIRYENEEAVDDSQLPKDRFSAERLKGVDSTLKIQPAELGDSAVYLCASSPRGGHTSTDTQYFGPGTRLTVL.

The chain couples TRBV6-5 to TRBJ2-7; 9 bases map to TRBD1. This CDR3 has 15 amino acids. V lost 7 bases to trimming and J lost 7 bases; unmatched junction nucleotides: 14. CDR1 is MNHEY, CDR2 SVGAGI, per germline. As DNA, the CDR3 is TGTGCCAGCACCATTGGTGGGACAGGGTATAGGGAGCAGTACTTC. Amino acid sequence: CASTIGGTGYREQYF.

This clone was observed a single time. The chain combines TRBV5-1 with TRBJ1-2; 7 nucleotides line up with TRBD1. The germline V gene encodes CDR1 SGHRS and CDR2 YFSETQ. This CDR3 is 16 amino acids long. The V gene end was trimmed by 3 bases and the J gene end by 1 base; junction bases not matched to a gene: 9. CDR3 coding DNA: TGCGCCAGCAGCTCGGGCCTGGACAGGCGTAACTATGGCTACACCTTC. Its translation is CASSSGLDRRNYGYTF.

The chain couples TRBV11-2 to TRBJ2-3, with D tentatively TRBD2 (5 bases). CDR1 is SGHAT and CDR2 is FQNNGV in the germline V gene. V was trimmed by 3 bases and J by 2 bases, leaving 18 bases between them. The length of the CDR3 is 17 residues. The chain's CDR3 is CASSFYVSGGPTDTQYF. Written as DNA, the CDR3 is TGTGCCAGCAGCTTTTATGTTAGTGGAGGCCCCACAGATACGCAGTATTTT.

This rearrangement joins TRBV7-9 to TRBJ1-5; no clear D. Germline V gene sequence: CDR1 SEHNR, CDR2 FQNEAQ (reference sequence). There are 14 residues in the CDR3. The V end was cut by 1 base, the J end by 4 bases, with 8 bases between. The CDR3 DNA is TGTGCCAGCAGCTTAGGCGAGGGTAATCAGCCCCAGCATTTT. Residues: CASSLGEGNQPQHF.